These T cell receptor beta chains were read from a single sample in a study of beta chain bispecific antibodies for T cell cancers. What these receptors recognize is not known. Using its own MiXCR run on the 5' RACE reads, TCRdb lists one record per CDR3 protein. The sample shows several thousand distinct CDR3 sequences, about 2% of them seen only once. Here the sequenced sample was T cells from a healthy donor cultured with Jurkat leukemia cells, taken from a culture containing an anti-CD19 bispecific antibody. All receptors derive from a human donor in good health. Some clones in this sample may be carry-over from other donors' samples. Both conserved end residues are part of each CDR3. A D gene is named only where the DNA matches it firmly. Size values are once, few and many counts, or a class for expanded clones, and some rows have none.

CDR3 protein: CASGKGTEGGTQYF
CDR3 DNA: TGTGCCAGTGGCAAGGGGACGGAGGGGGGTACGCAGTATTTT
clone size: many
D gene: .
V gene: TRBV19
J gene: TRBJ2-3

CDR3 protein: CASKGAGPPVRDEQYF
CDR3 DNA: TGTGCCAGCAAGGGGGCTGGCCCTCCAGTTAGAGACGAGCAGTACTTC
clone size: many
D gene: TRBD1
V gene: TRBV28
J gene: TRBJ2-7

CDR3 protein: CASGGLAKNNEQFF
CDR3 DNA: TGTGCCAGTGGCGGACTAGCGAAGAACAATGAGCAGTTCTTC
clone size: many
D gene: TRBD2
V gene: TRBV6-1
J gene: TRBJ2-1

CDR3 protein: CASSLGGQGNTEAFF
CDR3 DNA: TGTGCCAGCAGCTTAGGGGGACAGGGGAACACTGAAGCTTTCTTT
clone size: many
D gene: TRBD1
V gene: TRBV7-6
J gene: TRBJ1-1

CDR3 protein: CASSIIGTEAFF
CDR3 DNA: TGTGCCAGTAGTATAATCGGCACTGAAGCTTTCTTT
clone size: many
D gene: .
V gene: TRBV19
J gene: TRBJ1-1

CDR3 protein: CASSLVGGSSYEQYF
CDR3 DNA: TGCGCCAGCAGCCTGGTGGGGGGTAGCTCCTACGAGCAGTACTTC
clone size: many
D gene: .
V gene: TRBV4-1
J gene: TRBJ2-7

CDR3 protein: CASTALGSPLHF
CDR3 DNA: TGTGCCAGCACCGCCTTGGGGTCACCCCTCCACTTT
clone size: many
D gene: .
V gene: TRBV6-5
J gene: TRBJ1-6

CDR3 protein: CASSEAGVRETDTQYF
CDR3 DNA: TGTGCCAGCAGTGAAGCGGGGGTCAGGGAGACAGATACGCAGTATTTT
clone size: many
D gene: .
V gene: TRBV2
J gene: TRBJ2-3

CDR3 protein: CASSQVLFNTEAFF
CDR3 DNA: TGTGCCAGCAGCCAAGTACTATTCAACACTGAAGCTTTCTTT
clone size: many
D gene: .
V gene: TRBV3-1
J gene: TRBJ1-1

CDR3 protein: CASSLADNEQFF
CDR3 DNA: TGTGCCAGCAGTTTAGCGGACAATGAGCAGTTCTTC
clone size: many
D gene: .
V gene: TRBV27
J gene: TRBJ2-1

CDR3 protein: CASSVSGGNEQFF
CDR3 DNA: TGTGCCAGCAGCGTATCCGGCGGCAATGAGCAGTTCTTC
clone size: few
D gene: .
V gene: TRBV9
J gene: TRBJ2-1

CDR3 protein: CASRTTGGDEQYF
CDR3 DNA: TGTGCCAGCAGGACGACAGGGGGTGACGAGCAGTACTTC
clone size: medium-sized
D gene: TRBD1
V gene: TRBV5-5
J gene: TRBJ2-7

CDR3 protein: CASSLDYERVIRIGDTEAFF
CDR3 DNA: TGTGCCAGCAGCTTGGATTACGAGAGGGTGATTAGAATAGGCGACACTGAAGCTTTCTTT
clone size: many
D gene: .
V gene: TRBV5-5
J gene: TRBJ1-1

CDR3 protein: CASSRAPDSDEQFF
CDR3 DNA: TGCGCCAGCAGCCGGGCCCCGGACAGCGATGAGCAGTTCTTC
clone size: many
D gene: .
V gene: TRBV10-2
J gene: TRBJ2-1

CDR3 protein: CASSWDRGGGYTF
CDR3 DNA: TGTGCCAGCAGTTGGGACAGGGGTGGGGGCTACACCTTC
clone size: many
D gene: TRBD1
V gene: TRBV27
J gene: TRBJ1-2

CDR3 protein: CASSSAGWYEQYF
CDR3 DNA: TGTGCCAGCAGTTCAGCCGGGTGGTACGAGCAGTACTTC
clone size: many
D gene: .
V gene: TRBV6-5
J gene: TRBJ2-7

CDR3 protein: CASSNRDSPYEQYF
CDR3 DNA: TGTGCCAGCAGCAACCGGGACAGCCCCTACGAGCAGTACTTC
clone size: many
D gene: TRBD1
V gene: TRBV7-9
J gene: TRBJ2-7

CDR3 protein: CASSLGNPGEKLFF
CDR3 DNA: TGTGCCAGCAGTTTAGGAAATCCGGGGGAAAAACTGTTTTTT
clone size: many
D gene: .
V gene: TRBV27
J gene: TRBJ1-4

CDR3 protein: CSAREQGPNSPLHF
CDR3 DNA: TGCAGTGCTAGAGAGCAGGGACCTAATTCACCCCTCCACTTT
clone size: many
D gene: .
V gene: TRBV20-1
J gene: TRBJ1-6

CDR3 protein: CATLTSGAYTDTQYF
CDR3 DNA: TGTGCCACACTGACTAGCGGGGCTTACACAGATACGCAGTATTTT
clone size: many
D gene: TRBD2
V gene: TRBV7-9
J gene: TRBJ2-3

CDR3 protein: CASSSFDGGLYGANVLTF
CDR3 DNA: TGTGCCAGCAGTTCCTTCGACGGGGGCCTATACGGGGCCAACGTCCTGACTTTC
clone size: .
D gene: .
V gene: TRBV27
J gene: TRBJ2-6

CDR3 protein: CASSLRDRDQPQHF
CDR3 DNA: TGTGCCAGCAGTCTCCGGGACAGGGACCAGCCCCAGCATTTT
clone size: many
D gene: TRBD1
V gene: TRBV6-6
J gene: TRBJ1-5

CDR3 protein: CASTLTGTGDSPLHF
CDR3 DNA: TGTGCCAGCACCCTGACCGGGACAGGGGACTCACCCCTCCACTTT
clone size: many
D gene: TRBD1
V gene: TRBV5-4
J gene: TRBJ1-6

CDR3 protein: CASSYSAFGGAWTGELFF
CDR3 DNA: TGTGCCAGCAGTTACTCCGCTTTCGGGGGGGCCTGGACCGGGGAGCTGTTTTTT
clone size: many
D gene: TRBD2
V gene: TRBV6-6
J gene: TRBJ2-2

CDR3 protein: CASSLLGAPYEQYF
CDR3 DNA: TGTGCCAGCAGCTTGTTGGGGGCGCCTTACGAGCAGTACTTC
clone size: many
D gene: .
V gene: TRBV5-5
J gene: TRBJ2-7

CDR3 protein: CASSQAPDIASTDTQYF
CDR3 DNA: TGCGCCAGCAGCCAAGCCCCGGACATTGCTAGCACAGATACGCAGTATTTT
clone size: many
D gene: .
V gene: TRBV4-1
J gene: TRBJ2-3

CDR3 protein: CSASRQSFSIVPFDTEAFF
CDR3 DNA: TGCAGTGCTAGTAGACAAAGCTTCTCGATAGTTCCTTTTGACACTGAAGCTTTCTTT
clone size: many
D gene: .
V gene: TRBV20-1
J gene: TRBJ1-1

CDR3 protein: CASSSRLVSTDTQYF
CDR3 DNA: TGTGCCAGCAGTTCCCGACTAGTGAGCACAGATACGCAGTATTTT
clone size: many
D gene: .
V gene: TRBV28
J gene: TRBJ2-3

CDR3 protein: CAWTENTDTQYF
CDR3 DNA: TGTGCCTGGACAGAAAACACAGATACGCAGTATTTT
clone size: many
D gene: .
V gene: TRBV30
J gene: TRBJ2-3

CDR3 protein: CASTYLKTSNQPQHF
CDR3 DNA: TGTGCCAGCACCTACCTTAAGACTAGCAATCAGCCCCAGCATTTT
clone size: many
D gene: .
V gene: TRBV6-1
J gene: TRBJ1-5

CDR3 protein: CASSQGDGTPPGNEQFF
CDR3 DNA: TGCGCCAGCAGCCAAGGGGACGGTACCCCTCCTGGCAATGAGCAGTTCTTC
clone size: many
D gene: .
V gene: TRBV4-1
J gene: TRBJ2-1

CDR3 protein: CASSDPNRSNEQFF
CDR3 DNA: TGTGCCAGCAGTGATCCCAATAGGTCCAATGAGCAGTTCTTC
clone size: many
D gene: .
V gene: TRBV6-1
J gene: TRBJ2-1

CDR3 protein: CASSITGTGSYEQYF
CDR3 DNA: TGCGCCAGCAGCATAACCGGGACAGGGTCCTACGAGCAGTACTTC
clone size: many
D gene: TRBD1
V gene: TRBV5-1
J gene: TRBJ2-7

CDR3 protein: CASSLVMNTEAFF
CDR3 DNA: TGTGCCAGCAGCCTCGTTATGAACACTGAAGCTTTCTTT
clone size: many
D gene: .
V gene: TRBV3-1
J gene: TRBJ1-1

CDR3 protein: CASSFSGGTREQYF
CDR3 DNA: TGTGCCAGCAGCTTTTCGGGGGGGACGCGCGAGCAGTACTTC
clone size: .
D gene: TRBD2
V gene: TRBV5-8
J gene: TRBJ2-7

CDR3 protein: CASSDRGGPQHF
CDR3 DNA: TGTGCCAGCAGCGACAGGGGTGGGCCCCAGCATTTT
clone size: many
D gene: TRBD1
V gene: TRBV7-9
J gene: TRBJ1-5

CDR3 protein: CASSRLAGADYYNEQFF
CDR3 DNA: TGTGCCAGCAGCAGGCTAGCGGGGGCCGATTACTACAATGAGCAGTTCTTC
clone size: many
D gene: TRBD2
V gene: TRBV6-5
J gene: TRBJ2-1

CDR3 protein: CASSLAGGHDQYF
CDR3 DNA: TGTGCCAGCAGTCTAGCGGGGGGGCACGACCAGTACTTC
clone size: many
D gene: TRBD2
V gene: TRBV2
J gene: TRBJ2-5

CDR3 protein: CSASGEGGYNEQFF
CDR3 DNA: TGCAGTGCTAGTGGTGAGGGGGGTTACAATGAGCAGTTCTTC
clone size: many
D gene: .
V gene: TRBV20-1
J gene: TRBJ2-1

CDR3 protein: CASSRGPGETQYF
CDR3 DNA: TGTGCCAGCAGCCGGGGGCCCGGGGAGACCCAGTACTTC
clone size: many
D gene: .
V gene: TRBV11-2
J gene: TRBJ2-5

CDR3 protein: CASIRAVSPRTQYF
CDR3 DNA: TGTGCCAGCATACGGGCTGTCAGCCCCCGGACCCAGTACTTC
clone size: many
D gene: .
V gene: TRBV2
J gene: TRBJ2-5

CDR3 protein: CASSLAGESNSPLHF
CDR3 DNA: TGTGCCAGCAGCTTAGCGGGGGAGAGTAATTCACCCCTCCACTTT
clone size: few
D gene: .
V gene: TRBV7-3
J gene: TRBJ1-6

CDR3 protein: CASSPSGTPVYGYTF
CDR3 DNA: TGTGCCAGCAGCCCATCCGGGACCCCAGTCTATGGCTACACCTTC
clone size: few
D gene: .
V gene: TRBV7-9
J gene: TRBJ1-2

CDR3 protein: CASSIVYSSYEQYF
CDR3 DNA: TGTGCCAGTAGTATAGTTTACTCATCCTACGAGCAGTACTTC
clone size: few
D gene: .
V gene: TRBV19
J gene: TRBJ2-7

CDR3 protein: CASSLSGANVLTF
CDR3 DNA: TGTGCCAGCAGTTTATCCGGGGCCAACGTCCTGACTTTC
clone size: many
D gene: .
V gene: TRBV27
J gene: TRBJ2-6

CDR3 protein: CASEGGGGVVGELFF
CDR3 DNA: TGTGCCAGCGAAGGGGGCGGGGGAGTGGTCGGGGAGCTGTTTTTT
clone size: many
D gene: .
V gene: TRBV4-2
J gene: TRBJ2-2

CDR3 protein: CASSLVGGGTYNEQFF
CDR3 DNA: TGCGCCAGCAGCTTGGTTGGCGGGGGGACTTACAATGAGCAGTTCTTC
clone size: many
D gene: TRBD2
V gene: TRBV5-1
J gene: TRBJ2-1

CDR3 protein: CSVADSFNSPLHF
CDR3 DNA: TGCAGCGTTGCCGACAGCTTTAATTCACCCCTCCACTTT
clone size: many
D gene: .
V gene: TRBV29-1
J gene: TRBJ1-6

CDR3 protein: CASSQALAAPEQYF
CDR3 DNA: TGTGCCAGCAGCCAAGCACTAGCGGCCCCCGAGCAGTACTTC
clone size: many
D gene: TRBD2
V gene: TRBV4-2
J gene: TRBJ2-7

CDR3 protein: CASSENRGNIQYF
CDR3 DNA: TGTGCCAGCAGCGAAAACCGGGGAAACATTCAGTACTTC
clone size: many
D gene: .
V gene: TRBV13
J gene: TRBJ2-4

CDR3 protein: CASSPFPPLEQFF
CDR3 DNA: TGCGCCAGCAGCCCCTTCCCTCCCCTGGAGCAGTTCTTC
clone size: medium-sized
D gene: .
V gene: TRBV5-1
J gene: TRBJ2-1

CDR3 protein: CASSSDSYEQYF
CDR3 DNA: TGTGCCAGCAGCTCGGACAGCTACGAGCAGTACTTC
clone size: .
D gene: .
V gene: TRBV5-6
J gene: TRBJ2-7

CDR3 protein: CSVGSGGLDYEQYF
CDR3 DNA: TGCAGCGTTGGGTCAGGGGGGTTAGACTACGAGCAGTACTTC
clone size: many
D gene: .
V gene: TRBV29-1
J gene: TRBJ2-7

CDR3 protein: CASSLGAVSSYNEQFF
CDR3 DNA: TGCGCCAGCAGCTTGGGTGCAGTCAGCTCCTACAATGAGCAGTTCTTC
clone size: many
D gene: .
V gene: TRBV5-1
J gene: TRBJ2-1

CDR3 protein: CSAPLPGRGYNSPLHF
CDR3 DNA: TGCAGTGCCCCCCTCCCAGGGCGAGGCTATAATTCACCCCTCCACTTT
clone size: many
D gene: .
V gene: TRBV20-1
J gene: TRBJ1-6